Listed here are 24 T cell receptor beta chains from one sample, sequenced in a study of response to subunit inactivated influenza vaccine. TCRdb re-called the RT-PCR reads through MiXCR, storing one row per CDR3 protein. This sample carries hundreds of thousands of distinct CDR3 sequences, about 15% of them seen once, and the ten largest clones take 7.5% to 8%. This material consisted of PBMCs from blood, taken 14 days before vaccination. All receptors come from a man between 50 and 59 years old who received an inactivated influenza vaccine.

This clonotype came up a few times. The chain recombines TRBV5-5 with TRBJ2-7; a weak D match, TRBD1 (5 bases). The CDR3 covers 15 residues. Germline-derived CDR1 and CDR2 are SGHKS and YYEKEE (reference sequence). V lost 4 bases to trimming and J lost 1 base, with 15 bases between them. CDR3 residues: CASSPRTGLSYEQYF. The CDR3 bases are TGTGCCAGCAGCCCACGAACAGGTTTATCCTACGAGCAGTACTTC.

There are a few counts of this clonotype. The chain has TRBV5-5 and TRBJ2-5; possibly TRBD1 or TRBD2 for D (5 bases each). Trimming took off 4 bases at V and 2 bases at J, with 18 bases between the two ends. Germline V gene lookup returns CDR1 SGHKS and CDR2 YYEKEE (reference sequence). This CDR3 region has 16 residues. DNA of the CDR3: TGTGCCAGCAGCCAACCGGGACGGCCTTTACAAGAGACCCAGTACTTC. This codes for CASSQPGRPLQETQYF.

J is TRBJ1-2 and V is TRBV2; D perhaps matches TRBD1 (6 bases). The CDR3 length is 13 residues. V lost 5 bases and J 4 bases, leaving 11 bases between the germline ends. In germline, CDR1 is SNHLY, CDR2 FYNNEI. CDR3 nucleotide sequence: TGTGCCAGCAGTATGGGGGACACCTATGGCTACACCTTC. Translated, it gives CASSMGDTYGYTF.

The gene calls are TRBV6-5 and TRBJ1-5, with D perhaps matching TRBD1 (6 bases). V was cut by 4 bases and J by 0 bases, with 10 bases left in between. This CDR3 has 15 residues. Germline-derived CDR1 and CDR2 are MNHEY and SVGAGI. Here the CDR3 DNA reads TGTGCCAGCAGTTGGACAGAAACTAGCAATCAGCCCCAGCATTTT. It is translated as CASSWTETSNQPQHF.

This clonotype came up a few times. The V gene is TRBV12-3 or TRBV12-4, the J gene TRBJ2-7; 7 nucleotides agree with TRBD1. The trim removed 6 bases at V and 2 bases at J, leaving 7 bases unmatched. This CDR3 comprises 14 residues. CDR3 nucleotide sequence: TGTGCCAGCAGATATACCGGGACAGCCTACGAGCAGTACTTC. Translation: CASRYTGTAYEQYF.

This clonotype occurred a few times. CDR3 loop: CAPSGRATSYEQYF. The CDR3 DNA reads as TGTGCCCCCAGTGGAAGAGCAACTTCCTACGAGCAGTACTTC. The chain carries TRBV4-2 and TRBJ2-7; D unresolved. Germline V gene lookup returns CDR1 LGHNA and CDR2 YNFKEQ. Between the trimmed V and J ends, which lost 11 bases and 1 base, there was a span of 18 bases. This CDR3 has 14 residues.

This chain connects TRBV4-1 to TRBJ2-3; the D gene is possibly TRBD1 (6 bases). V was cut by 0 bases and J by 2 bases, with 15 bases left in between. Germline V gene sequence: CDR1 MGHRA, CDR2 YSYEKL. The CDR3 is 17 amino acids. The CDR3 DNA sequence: TGCGCCAGCAGCCAAGATCCGACAGGTGCCTTCACAGATACGCAGTATTTT. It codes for CASSQDPTGAFTDTQYF.

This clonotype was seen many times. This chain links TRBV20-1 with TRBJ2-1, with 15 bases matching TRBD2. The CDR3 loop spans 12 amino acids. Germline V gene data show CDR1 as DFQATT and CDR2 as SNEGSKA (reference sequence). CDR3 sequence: CRGLAGGSEQFF. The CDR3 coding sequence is TGCAGGGGACTAGCGGGAGGAAGCGAGCAGTTCTTC.

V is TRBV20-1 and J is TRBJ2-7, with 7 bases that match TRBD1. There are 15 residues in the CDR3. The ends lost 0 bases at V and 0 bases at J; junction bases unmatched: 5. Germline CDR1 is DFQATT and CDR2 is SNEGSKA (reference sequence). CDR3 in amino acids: CSARDSGQASYEQYF. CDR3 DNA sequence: TGCAGTGCTAGAGATTCAGGACAGGCCTCCTACGAGCAGTACTTC.

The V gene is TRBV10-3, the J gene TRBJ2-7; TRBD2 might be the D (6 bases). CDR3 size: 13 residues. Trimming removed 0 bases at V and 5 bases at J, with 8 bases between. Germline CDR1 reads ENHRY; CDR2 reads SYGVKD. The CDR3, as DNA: TGTGCCATCAGTGAGTCGGAGGGGCACGAGCAGTACTTC. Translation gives CAISESEGHEQYF.

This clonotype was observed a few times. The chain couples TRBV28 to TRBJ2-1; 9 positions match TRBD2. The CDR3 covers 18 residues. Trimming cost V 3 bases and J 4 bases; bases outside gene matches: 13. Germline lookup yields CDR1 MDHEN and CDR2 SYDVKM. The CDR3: CASSFTTRGLAGYNEQFF. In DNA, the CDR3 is TGTGCCAGCAGTTTTACCACAAGGGGGCTAGCGGGGTACAATGAGCAGTTCTTC.

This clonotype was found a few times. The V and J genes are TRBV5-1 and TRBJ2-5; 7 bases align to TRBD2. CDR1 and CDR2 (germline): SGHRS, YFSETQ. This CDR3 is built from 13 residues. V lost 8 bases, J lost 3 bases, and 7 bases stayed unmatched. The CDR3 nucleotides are TGCGCCAGTCAGTGGAGCGGGGAAGAGACCCAGTACTTC. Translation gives CASQWSGEETQYF.

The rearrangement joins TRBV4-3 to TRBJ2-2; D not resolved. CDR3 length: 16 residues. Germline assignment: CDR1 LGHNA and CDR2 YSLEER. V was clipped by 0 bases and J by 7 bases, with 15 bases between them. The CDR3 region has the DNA TGCGCCAGCAGCCAAGAAGTAGGCTTTTTCCACGGGGAGCTGTTTTTT. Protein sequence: CASSQEVGFFHGELFF.

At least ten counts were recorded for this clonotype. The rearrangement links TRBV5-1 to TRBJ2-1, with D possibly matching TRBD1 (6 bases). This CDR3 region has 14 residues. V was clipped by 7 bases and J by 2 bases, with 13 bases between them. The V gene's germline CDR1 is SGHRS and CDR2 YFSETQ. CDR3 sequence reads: CASSPGGTYNEQFF. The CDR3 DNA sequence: TGCGCCAGCTCCCCTGGGGGCACCTACAATGAGCAGTTCTTC.

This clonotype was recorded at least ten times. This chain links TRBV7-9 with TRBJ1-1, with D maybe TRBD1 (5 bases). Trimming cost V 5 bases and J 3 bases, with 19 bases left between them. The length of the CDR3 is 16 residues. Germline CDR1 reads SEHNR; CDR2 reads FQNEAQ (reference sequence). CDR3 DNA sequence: TGTGCCAGCAGCCGCCCAGGGCCCGACCCGGACACTGAAGCTTTCTTT. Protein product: CASSRPGPDPDTEAFF.

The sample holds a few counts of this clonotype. This CDR3 reads CASGHRGLEEKLFF. CDR3 in DNA: TGTGCCAGCGGACACAGGGGGCTTGAAGAAAAACTGTTTTTT. The chain has TRBV12-3 or TRBV12-4 and TRBJ1-4, with TRBD1 matching over 9 bases. The CDR3 has 14 amino acids. J lost 8 bases, V lost 8 bases, and 9 bases had no gene match.

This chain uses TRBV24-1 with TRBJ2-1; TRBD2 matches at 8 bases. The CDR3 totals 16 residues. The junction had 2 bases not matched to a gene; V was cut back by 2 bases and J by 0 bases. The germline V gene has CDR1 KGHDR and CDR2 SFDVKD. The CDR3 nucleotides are TGTGCCACCAGTGATTATCGGGAGGGCTCCTACAATGAGCAGTTCTTC. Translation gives CATSDYREGSYNEQFF.

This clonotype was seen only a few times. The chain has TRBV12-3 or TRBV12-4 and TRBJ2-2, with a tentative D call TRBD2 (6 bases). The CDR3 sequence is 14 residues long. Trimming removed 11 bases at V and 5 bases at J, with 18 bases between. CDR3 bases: TGTGCCTCTTTGCGGGGAGTAGGAACCGGGGAGCTGTTTTTT. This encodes CASLRGVGTGELFF.

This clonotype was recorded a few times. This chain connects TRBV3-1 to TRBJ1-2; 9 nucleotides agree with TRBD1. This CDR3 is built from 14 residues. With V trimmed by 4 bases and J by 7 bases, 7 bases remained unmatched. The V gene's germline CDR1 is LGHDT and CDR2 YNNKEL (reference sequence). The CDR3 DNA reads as TGTGCCAGCAGCCCGCCGGGACAGGGAAGTGGCTACACCTTC. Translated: CASSPPGQGSGYTF.

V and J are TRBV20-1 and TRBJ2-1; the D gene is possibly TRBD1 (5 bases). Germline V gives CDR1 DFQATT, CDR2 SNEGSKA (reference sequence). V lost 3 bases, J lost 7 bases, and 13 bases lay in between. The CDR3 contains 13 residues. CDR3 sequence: CSAREDRKNEQFF. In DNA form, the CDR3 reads TGCAGTGCTAGGGAAGACAGAAAGAATGAGCAGTTCTTC.

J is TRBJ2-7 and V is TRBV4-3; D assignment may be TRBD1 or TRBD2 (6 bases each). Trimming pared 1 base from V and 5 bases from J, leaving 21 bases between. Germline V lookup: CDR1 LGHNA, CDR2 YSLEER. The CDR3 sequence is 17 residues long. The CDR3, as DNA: TGCGCCAGCAGCCAAGGGGGGGCAGGTTCAGAATTCAACGAGCAGTACTTC. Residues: CASSQGGAGSEFNEQYF.

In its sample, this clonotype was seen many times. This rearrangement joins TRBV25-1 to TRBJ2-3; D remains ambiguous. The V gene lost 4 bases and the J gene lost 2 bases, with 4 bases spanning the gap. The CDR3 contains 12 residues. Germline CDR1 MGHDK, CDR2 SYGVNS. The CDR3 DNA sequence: TGTGCCAGCAGTGCATTCACAGATACGCAGTATTTT. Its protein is CASSAFTDTQYF.

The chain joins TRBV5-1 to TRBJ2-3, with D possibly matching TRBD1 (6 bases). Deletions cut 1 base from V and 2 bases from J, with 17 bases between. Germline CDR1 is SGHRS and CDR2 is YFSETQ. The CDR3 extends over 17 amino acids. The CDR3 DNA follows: TGCGCCAGCAGCTTGAACCCCTCGGGACAAAACACAGATACGCAGTATTTT. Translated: CASSLNPSGQNTDTQYF.

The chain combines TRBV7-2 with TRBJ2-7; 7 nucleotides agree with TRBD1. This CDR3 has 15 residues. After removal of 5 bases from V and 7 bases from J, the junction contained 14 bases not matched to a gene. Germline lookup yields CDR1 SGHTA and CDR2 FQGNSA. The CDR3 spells CASSLETGWAREQYF. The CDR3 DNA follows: TGTGCCAGCAGCCTAGAGACAGGGTGGGCTAGGGAGCAGTACTTC.